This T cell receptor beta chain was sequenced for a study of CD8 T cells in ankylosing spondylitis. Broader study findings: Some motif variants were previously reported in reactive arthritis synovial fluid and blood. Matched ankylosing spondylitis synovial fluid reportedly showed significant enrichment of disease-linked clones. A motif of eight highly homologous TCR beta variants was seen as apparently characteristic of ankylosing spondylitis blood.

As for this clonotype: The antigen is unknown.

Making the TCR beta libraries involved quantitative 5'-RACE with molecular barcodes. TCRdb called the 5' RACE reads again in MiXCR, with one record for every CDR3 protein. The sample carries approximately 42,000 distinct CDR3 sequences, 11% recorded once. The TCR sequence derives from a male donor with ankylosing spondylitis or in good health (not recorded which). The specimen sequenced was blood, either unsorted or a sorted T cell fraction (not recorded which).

The CDR3 protein is CASRQAESSYNEQFF. The CDR3 DNA reads as TGTGCCAGCAGGCAAGCGGAGAGCTCCTACAATGAGCAGTTCTTC. The chain recombines TRBV7-2 with TRBJ2-1, with D possibly matching TRBD2 (5 bases). This CDR3 spans 15 amino acids. The V and J ends lost 6 bases and 0 bases respectively, with 12 bases between them. The germline gives CDR1 SGHTA, CDR2 FQGNSA.